The 18 T cell receptor beta chains in this list originate from one sample, sequenced in a study of blood T cell repertoires in COVID-19. The repertoire was sequenced with immunoSEQ multiplex PCR; TCRdb's copy has only in-frame clones and lacks some. The data show 90,000 to 150,000 clones, with roughly four fifths seen just once and about 2.3% held by the top ten. Sample: peripheral blood. These TCRs come from a man in his forties or fifties with acute or convalescent COVID-19.

The CDR3 sequence: CASRGQPEDTQYF. CDR3 in DNA: TGTGCCAGCAGGGGGCAACCTGAGGATACGCAGTATTTT. The V call is TRBV13, the J call TRBJ2-3; perhaps TRBD1 as D (5 bases). The length of the CDR3 is 13 residues. Trimming cost V 6 bases and J 6 bases, with 13 bases left between them. The germline CDR1 and CDR2 sequences are PRHDT and FYEKMQ (reference sequence). The whole variable domain, filled in from reference TRBV13 and TRBJ2-3, reads AAGVIQSPRHLIKEKRETATLKCYPIPRHDTVYWYQQGPGQDPQFLISFYEKMQSDKGSIPDRFSAQQFSDYHSELNMSSLELGDSALYFCASRGQPEDTQYFGPGTRLTVL.

The gene calls are TRBV28 and TRBJ1-1, with 10 nucleotides matching TRBD1. CDR1 MDHEN and CDR2 SYDVKM come from the germline V gene. The CDR3 covers 18 residues. After removal of 7 bases from V and 3 bases from J, the junction contained 17 bases not matched to a gene. CDR3 nucleotide sequence: TGTGCCAGCATTGGATATGTGGGCTTGGGACAGGGGTACACTGAAGCTTTCTTT. Amino acid sequence: CASIGYVGLGQGYTEAFF.

This clone appeared many times. The CDR3 is CASSTGGMIETQYF. The CDR3 region has the DNA TGTGCCAGCAGTACAGGGGGCATGATTGAGACCCAGTACTTC. The V call is TRBV2, the J call TRBJ2-5; 9 bases agree with TRBD1. V lost 5 bases to trimming and J lost 5 bases; unmatched junction nucleotides: 6. The germline CDR1 and CDR2 sequences are SNHLY and FYNNEI. The CDR3 is made up of 14 amino acids.

The rearrangement uses TRBV5-1 and TRBJ2-7, with 7 bases lining up with TRBD1. The CDR3 is 15 amino acids. The ends lost 4 bases at V and 7 bases at J; junction bases unmatched: 14. The germline V gene has CDR1 SGHRS and CDR2 YFSETQ. CDR3 region: CASSPRTGMGNEQYF. As DNA, the CDR3 is TGCGCCAGCAGCCCAAGGACAGGAATGGGTAATGAGCAGTACTTC. The full variable domain, rest sourced from reference TRBV5-1 and TRBJ2-7, is KAGVTQTPRYLIKTRGQQVTLSCSPISGHRSVSWYQQTPGQGLQFLFEYFSETQRNKGNFPGRFSGRQFSNSRSEMNVSTLELGDSALYLCASSPRTGMGNEQYFGPGTRLTVT.

This clone was seen ten or more times. V usage is TRBV2 and J usage is TRBJ1-2, with D perhaps TRBD1 (5 bases). Germline-derived CDR1 and CDR2 are SNHLY and FYNNEI. V shed 3 bases and J shed 3 bases, with 14 bases lying between them. CDR3 length equals 15 residues. CDR3 sequence: CASSDYGTKDYGYTF. The CDR3 DNA reads as TGTGCCAGCAGTGATTACGGGACTAAGGACTATGGCTACACCTTC.

The chain is built from TRBV29-1 and TRBJ2-7; D uncertain. Per the germline V gene, CDR1 is SQVTM and CDR2 is ANQGSEA. This CDR3 has 15 residues. V dropped 0 bases and J dropped 0 bases, with 12 bases sitting between them. The CDR3 bases are TGCAGCGTTGAAGACCCTCGGTCGAACTCCTACGAGCAGTACTTC. This sequence encodes CSVEDPRSNSYEQYF.

The CDR3, as DNA: TGTGCCAGCAGACGTACAGGGTCGGACTATGGCTACACCTTC. It codes for CASRRTGSDYGYTF. The chain carries TRBV2 and TRBJ1-2, with D possibly matching TRBD1 (6 bases). The germline V and J ends were trimmed by 6 bases and 3 bases, with 14 bases remaining between them. Germline V gene lookup returns CDR1 SNHLY and CDR2 FYNNEI. The CDR3 extends over 14 amino acids.

Notes on this clone: Other nucleotide sequences from this sample produce the same CDR3. The gene calls are TRBV6-4 and TRBJ2-1; tentative D call: TRBD2 (6 bases). Germline V gene lookup returns CDR1 MRHNA and CDR2 SNTAGT. Trimming stripped 0 bases from V and 0 bases from J, with 6 bases between. The length of the CDR3 is 15 residues. The CDR3 reads CASSDSAGSYNEQFF. For the CDR3, the DNA is TGTGCCAGCAGTGACTCAGCGGGCTCCTACAATGAGCAGTTCTTC.

The chain carries TRBV12-1 and TRBJ1-1. TRBV12-1 has pseudogene status. The CDR3 totals 13 residues. CDR3 protein: CASSPSGNTEAFF. The CDR3 DNA sequence: TGTGCCAGCAGCCCCTCGGGGAACACTGAAGCTTTCTTT.

The DNA for the CDR3 is TGTGCCAGCAGTCCTACGGGGGAAGCCTATGGCTACACCTTC. Amino acid sequence: CASSPTGEAYGYTF. This rearrangement joins TRBV3-1 (or the pseudogene TRBV3-2) to TRBJ1-2; D perhaps matches TRBD1 (5 bases). The V end lost 6 bases, the J end lost 4 bases, and 15 bases lay between the germline ends. This CDR3 is 14 amino acids long. Germline-derived CDR1 and CDR2 are LGHDT and YNNKEL (reference sequence).

The chain has TRBV20-1 and TRBJ1-5; TRBD1 might be the D (6 bases). The CDR3 totals 11 residues. Germline CDR1 reads DFQATT; CDR2 reads SNEGSKA (reference sequence). Trimming cost V 6 bases and J 6 bases, with 9 bases left between them. Written as DNA, the CDR3 is TGCAGTGCCGGACAGTCTCAGCCCCAGCATTTT. Amino acids: CSAGQSQPQHF.

The chain joins TRBV3-1 (or the pseudogene TRBV3-2) to TRBJ2-1; 10 positions match TRBD2. This CDR3 has 17 amino acids. Trimming cost V 0 bases and J 2 bases; bases outside gene matches: 4. Germline CDR1 and CDR2: LGHDT and YNNKEL (reference sequence). CDR3 sequence reads: CASSQDVTSGTYNEQFF. For the CDR3, the DNA is TGTGCCAGCAGCCAAGATGTCACTAGCGGGACCTACAATGAGCAGTTCTTC.

The V call is TRBV19, the J call TRBJ1-5; the match to TRBD1 covers 8 bases. J gave up 6 bases and V 5 bases, and 9 bases lay outside the gene matches. The CDR3 runs 15 residues. CDR1 and CDR2 (germline): LNHDA, SQIVND (reference sequence). The CDR3 DNA is TGTGCCAGTAGTCCCCGGACAGGGCCCCGTCAGCCCCAGCATTTT. Translation gives CASSPRTGPRQPQHF.

The chain recombines TRBV18 with TRBJ1-2, with D possibly TRBD1 on 6 matching bases. The V gene lost 3 bases and the J gene lost 4 bases, with 15 bases spanning the gap. The CDR3 covers 15 residues. In germline, CDR1 is KGHSH, CDR2 LQKENI. The CDR3 sequence is CASSPDSLNSYGYTF. The DNA of the CDR3 is TGTGCCAGCTCACCGGACAGCCTGAACTCCTATGGCTACACCTTC.

The chain recombines TRBV28 with TRBJ1-5, with no clear D. The ends were cut back, 1 base at V and 4 bases at J, with 8 bases in the middle. Germline CDR1 reads MDHEN; CDR2 reads SYDVKM. This CDR3 region has 14 residues. The CDR3 DNA reads as TGTGCCAGCAGTTTATTTCGAGGGAATCAGCCCCAGCATTTT. Translation: CASSLFRGNQPQHF.

This rearrangement joins TRBV5-1 to TRBJ1-3, with TRBD1 identical over 7 bases. The CDR3 has 15 residues. Losses at the gene ends were 7 bases for V and 1 base for J; bases not matched to a gene: 8. The germline V gene has CDR1 SGHRS and CDR2 YFSETQ. CDR3 in DNA: TGCGCCAGCGGAACAGGGGAAGGATCTGGAAACACCATATATTTT. This sequence encodes CASGTGEGSGNTIYF.

The chain uses TRBV9 and TRBJ2-7; 9 bases match TRBD1. Germline trimming cut 4 bases from V and 2 bases from J; bases unmatched to any gene: 19. CDR1 and CDR2 from the germline V gene are SGDLS and YYNGEE. The CDR3 contains 19 residues. CDR3 nucleotides: TGTGCCAGCAGCTCCGCGGTGGGGACAGGGATTCCCTCAACCTACGAGCAGTACTTC. This codes for CASSSAVGTGIPSTYEQYF.

The chain couples TRBV13 to TRBJ2-6; 9 nucleotides line up with TRBD1. Trimming cost V 2 bases and J 2 bases; bases outside gene matches: 10. CDR1 is PRHDT, CDR2 FYEKMQ, per germline (reference sequence). This CDR3 spans 19 amino acids. The CDR3 reads CASSLPSGQGSTGANVLTF. CDR3 sequence (DNA): TGTGCCAGCAGCTTACCCTCGGGACAGGGTTCGACTGGGGCCAACGTCCTGACTTTC. The full variable domain, completed using reference TRBV13 and TRBJ2-6, is AAGVIQSPRHLIKEKRETATLKCYPIPRHDTVYWYQQGPGQDPQFLISFYEKMQSDKGSIPDRFSAQQFSDYHSELNMSSLELGDSALYFCASSLPSGQGSTGANVLTFGAGSRLTVL.